The clone carrying this TCR beta chain was detected only a few times. This sample is part of a study of read filtering for tumor transcriptome and immune sequencing. This library used 300 to 450 ng RNA and molecular barcoded adaptors spanning alpha/delta and beta/gamma chains. TCRdb analysed the reads with MiXCR anew, one entry per CDR3 protein. Among some 120,000 distinct CDR3 sequences listed, roughly 13% were seen once. The sequence derives from a donor at least 40 years old with multiple myeloma. Sequencing input: a population of CD138-negative cells sorted from bone marrow.

The CDR3 is CASSPDRGGETQYF. CDR3 nucleotide sequence: TGTGCCAGCAGCCCGGACAGGGGAGGAGAGACCCAGTACTTC. V gene TRBV3-1 combines with J gene TRBJ2-5, with 9 bases fitting TRBD1. This CDR3 comprises 14 residues. Germline CDR1 and CDR2: LGHDT and YNNKEL (reference sequence). After removal of 4 bases from V and 4 bases from J, the junction contained 4 bases not matched to a gene.